This passage covers 25 T cell receptor beta chains from one sample sequenced in a study of blood T cell repertoires in COVID-19. The repertoire was sequenced with immunoSEQ multiplex PCR; TCRdb's copy has only in-frame clones and lacks some. The table includes 250,000 to 350,000 clones, more than 70% detected once. The source material was peripheral blood. The receptor set was obtained from a woman in her thirties with COVID-19, enrolled during active disease.

The genes are TRBV6-5 and TRBJ2-1, with 9 nucleotides matching TRBD2. The CDR3 has 14 amino acids. Unmatched junction bases numbered 4, after V lost 6 bases and J lost 4 bases. Germline V CDR1 and CDR2: MNHEY, SVGAGI. The CDR3 loop reads CASRPAGGYNEQFF. In DNA, the CDR3 is TGTGCCAGCAGGCCAGCGGGAGGATACAATGAGCAGTTCTTC.

CDR3 nucleotides: TGTGCCAGCACTGACCCGGGACTAGCGGAACTTTACGAGCAGTACTTC. This translates into CASTDPGLAELYEQYF. The chain carries TRBV21-1 and TRBJ2-7; the D call of TRBD2 is as the table states it, not checked on the DNA. TRBV21-1 is marked as a pseudogene. CDR3 length equals 16 residues.

The chain joins TRBV7-2 to TRBJ2-1; 13 nucleotides line up with TRBD2. V dropped 7 bases and J dropped 9; count of bases not matched to a gene: 12. There are 16 residues in the CDR3. CDR1 and CDR2 (germline): SGHTA, FQGNSA. CDR3: CASTPPGLAGAAEQFF. The CDR3 DNA is TGTGCCAGCACCCCCCCCGGACTAGCGGGAGCGGCTGAGCAGTTCTTC.

The rearrangement links TRBV7-6 to TRBJ1-3; the D gene is possibly TRBD1 (6 bases). V shed 1 base and J shed 0 bases, with 16 bases lying between them. Germline-derived CDR1 and CDR2 are SGHVS and FNYEAQ. The CDR3 runs to 18 residues. The CDR3 here is CASSLVVRDKISGNTIYF. CDR3 coding DNA: TGTGCCAGCAGCTTAGTAGTGAGGGACAAGATCTCTGGAAACACCATATATTTT.

The chain recombines TRBV30 with TRBJ2-7, with 10 nucleotides matching TRBD2. CDR3 length equals 14 residues. Germline loops: CDR1 GTSNPN, CDR2 SVGIG (reference sequence). After removal of 0 bases from V and 9 bases from J, the junction contained 8 bases not matched to a gene. The DNA of the CDR3 is TGTGCCTGGAGTGTAGGCCTAGCGGGAGAAGTGCAGTACTTC. This codes for CAWSVGLAGEVQYF.

This chain joins TRBV5-1 and TRBJ2-1; D is undetermined. The CDR3 loop spans 15 amino acids. Germline CDR1 is SGHRS and CDR2 is YFSETQ. With 0 bases removed from V and 0 bases from J, the gap between germline ends came to 7 bases. In nucleotides, the CDR3 is TGCGCCAGCAGCTTGGGGCTTACCTCCTACAATGAGCAGTTCTTC. Translated, it gives CASSLGLTSYNEQFF.

V and J are TRBV6-6 and TRBJ2-7, with D possibly matching TRBD2 (7 bases). Deletions cut 3 bases from V and 5 bases from J, with 20 bases between. Germline V CDR1 and CDR2: MNHNY, SVGAGI (reference sequence). The CDR3 extends over 16 amino acids. Here the CDR3 reads CASSYPQAGARNEQYF. The CDR3 nucleotides are TGTGCCAGCAGTTATCCGCAGGCGGGGGCGCGGAACGAGCAGTACTTC.

The chain uses TRBV2 and TRBJ1-3; 7 nucleotides align to TRBD1. Germline V gene data show CDR1 as SNHLY and CDR2 as FYNNEI. This CDR3 comprises 17 residues. The ends lost 4 bases at V and 0 bases at J; junction bases unmatched: 9. The CDR3 sequence: CASSGTGGPRSGNTIYF. The CDR3 DNA reads TGTGCCAGCAGTGGGACAGGAGGTCCGCGCTCTGGAAACACCATATATTTT.

V and J are TRBV7-9 and TRBJ1-1; D is unresolved. The CDR3 has 16 amino acids. Germline lookup yields CDR1 SEHNR and CDR2 FQNEAQ (reference sequence). V dropped 0 bases and J dropped 1 base, with 12 bases sitting between them. DNA for the CDR3: TGTGCCAGCAGCTTAGCGGCAAGGAGAGCGAACACTGAAGCTTTCTTT. This codes for CASSLAARRANTEAFF.

The sample holds a few counts of this clone. This rearrangement joins TRBV9 to TRBJ2-1, with 8 bases fitting TRBD2. Germline V CDR1 and CDR2: SGDLS, YYNGEE. CDR3 size: 15 residues. Trimming took 0 bases from V and 4 from J; bases not matched to a gene: 3. CDR3 region: CASSVVTSGYNEQFF. DNA of the CDR3: TGTGCCAGCAGCGTAGTAACTAGCGGATACAATGAGCAGTTCTTC.

The V gene is TRBV6-5, the J gene TRBJ1-2; weak D call: TRBD1 (6 bases). This CDR3 is 13 amino acids long. The V gene's germline CDR1 is MNHEY and CDR2 SVGAGI. The V end lost 7 bases, the J end lost 8 bases, and 17 bases lay between the germline ends. The chain's CDR3 is CASIQVGGLGYTF. CDR3 in DNA: TGTGCCAGCATACAAGTCGGGGGGCTCGGCTACACCTTC.

The chain links TRBV29-1 to TRBJ2-2; 9 bases map to TRBD1. Germline V lookup: CDR1 SQVTM, CDR2 ANQGSEA. V lost 1 base, J lost 5 bases, and 2 bases stayed unmatched. The CDR3 totals 14 residues. The CDR3 nucleotides read TGCAGCGTTGAAGGACAGGGGGGAACCGGGGAGCTGTTTTTT. Encoded protein: CSVEGQGGTGELFF.

This clone has only one observation. This chain connects TRBV7-9 to TRBJ1-3, with D unclear. The CDR3 runs 15 residues. CDR1 and CDR2 from the germline V gene are SEHNR and FQNEAQ (reference sequence). Trimming pared 5 bases from V and 4 bases from J, leaving 15 bases between. The CDR3 coding sequence is TGTGCCAGCAGCCGACATCAGCCGTTCGGAAACACCATATATTTT. Translation: CASSRHQPFGNTIYF.

This chain connects TRBV5-4 to TRBJ2-5; perhaps TRBD2 as D (5 bases). Trimming removed 0 bases from V and 2 bases from J, with 11 bases in between. Germline CDR1 is SGHNT and CDR2 is YYREEE (reference sequence). The CDR3 spans 15 residues. The CDR3: CASSLGGGSQETQYF. The CDR3 DNA reads TGTGCCAGCAGCTTGGGAGGAGGTTCACAAGAGACCCAGTACTTC.

This clone has more than one count but fewer than ten. V usage is TRBV19 and J usage is TRBJ2-7, with D perhaps matching TRBD2 (6 bases). Trimming took 9 bases from V and 1 from J, leaving 16 bases between them. CDR3 length equals 14 residues. CDR1 is LNHDA, CDR2 SQIVND, per germline (reference sequence). Here the CDR3 DNA reads TGTGCCAGCAGCCAGGGACGGGGGTCCTACGAGCAGTACTTC. Protein product: CASSQGRGSYEQYF.

The chain employs TRBV7-6 and TRBJ2-7, with 8 bases that match TRBD1. From germline, CDR1 is SGHVS and CDR2 FNYEAQ. This CDR3 contains 14 residues. V shed 4 bases and J 5 bases; nucleotides not matched to a gene: 7. This chain's CDR3 is CASSSLRGRNEQYF. DNA of the CDR3: TGTGCCAGCAGCTCCCTCAGGGGGCGAAACGAGCAGTACTTC.

V is TRBV27 and J is TRBJ2-1; 7 nucleotides align to TRBD2. The CDR3 extends over 16 amino acids. With V trimmed by 1 base and J by 0 bases, 3 bases remained unmatched. Germline CDR1 MNHEY, CDR2 SMNVEV (reference sequence). The CDR3 region is CASSLFGGSSYNEQFF. Here the CDR3 DNA reads TGTGCCAGCAGTTTATTCGGCGGGAGCTCCTACAATGAGCAGTTCTTC.

The J gene is TRBJ2-7, the V gene TRBV28, with D possibly matching TRBD1 (5 bases). The germline V gene encodes CDR1 MDHEN and CDR2 SYDVKM. The V gene lost 10 bases and the J gene lost 3 bases, with 13 bases spanning the gap. CDR3 length: 12 residues. CDR3 sequence: CATDDSHYEQYF. The CDR3 nucleotides are TGTGCCACCGACGACAGTCACTACGAGCAGTACTTC.

With respect to this clone: Sequence at one end of the junction differs from germline and may be a read error. The V and J genes are TRBV7-7 and TRBJ2-3; 8 positions match TRBD1. The CDR3 length is 15 residues. Per the germline V gene, CDR1 is SSHAT and CDR2 is FNYEAQ (reference sequence). The CDR3 nucleotides read TGTGCTAGCAGCTCCGGACAGGGTCGGGGAGATACGCAGTATTTT. Its translation: CASSSGQGRGDTQYF.

The chain carries TRBV10-3 and TRBJ1-5, with a tentative D call TRBD1 (5 bases). Germline CDR1 is ENHRY and CDR2 is SYGVKD. This CDR3 spans 14 amino acids. V was shortened by 2 bases and J by 6 bases, with 11 bases between the two germline ends. The CDR3 is CAISEGSGFQPQHF. CDR3 nucleotides: TGTGCCATCAGTGAGGGGTCAGGGTTTCAGCCCCAGCATTTT.

The chain recombines TRBV5-1 with TRBJ2-5; TRBD2 is a possible D gene (5 bases). V was cut by 9 bases and J by 5 bases, with 20 bases left in between. There are 14 residues in the CDR3. CDR1 and CDR2 (germline): SGHRS, YFSETQ. CDR3 residues: CATAWWELGETQYF. The CDR3 coding sequence is TGCGCCACCGCCTGGTGGGAGTTGGGCGAGACCCAGTACTTC.

This chain uses TRBV27 with TRBJ2-1; no reliable D call. CDR1 is MNHEY and CDR2 is SMNVEV in the germline V gene (reference sequence). This CDR3 is 13 amino acids long. V lost 3 bases, J lost 5 bases, and 8 bases lay in between. The CDR3 DNA follows: TGTGCCAGCAGTTTGTCGAGAAACAATGAGCAGTTCTTC. It encodes CASSLSRNNEQFF.

The chain carries TRBV5-6 and TRBJ2-5, with a possible D match to TRBD2 (5 bases). V lost 0 bases, J lost 7 bases, and 10 bases lay in between. Looked up from germline, CDR1 is SGHDT and CDR2 is YYEEEE. The CDR3 length is 13 residues. CDR3: CASSLASTRTQYF. The CDR3 DNA follows: TGTGCCAGCAGCTTGGCTAGCACTAGGACCCAGTACTTC.

The chain couples TRBV6-4 to TRBJ2-1; 12 bases agree with TRBD2. Per the germline V gene, CDR1 is MRHNA and CDR2 is SNTAGT. The CDR3 spans 15 residues. The junction had 4 bases not matched to a gene; V was cut back by 3 bases and J by 7 bases. CDR3 sequence: CASSETSGSRNEQFF. In DNA, the CDR3 is TGTGCCAGCAGTGAGACTAGCGGGAGTAGGAATGAGCAGTTCTTC.

The CDR3 DNA follows: TGTGCCAGCAGCGTCAGGGGGTACGAGCAGTACTTC. Translated, it gives CASSVRGYEQYF. This chain links TRBV7-9 with TRBJ2-7, with 7 bases aligning to TRBD1. V dropped 5 bases and J dropped 4; count of bases not matched to a gene: 2. The CDR3 sequence is 12 residues long. Germline CDR1 is SEHNR and CDR2 is FQNEAQ (reference sequence). Filled out from reference TRBV7-9 and TRBJ2-7, the complete variable domain reads DTGVSQNPRHKITKRGQNVTFRCDPISEHNRLYWYRQTLGQGPEFLTYFQNEAQLEKSRLLSDRFSAERPKGSFSTLEIQRTEQGDSAMYLCASSVRGYEQYFGPGTRLTVT.